These T cell receptor beta chains were read from a single sample in a study of early T cells in non-severe SARS-CoV-2 infection. MiXCR, applied by TCRdb to the 5' RACE reads, yields one record per CDR3 protein. The sample holds approximately 30,000 distinct CDR3 sequences; approximately 4.2% are singletons and the top ten take 12%. Sequencing used whole blood. These receptors all stem from an adult who was a healthcare worker with PCR-confirmed SARS-CoV-2 infection or an uninfected control (not recorded which). Each CDR3 is given with its conserved first and last residue. The D gene is left open where the match is weak. Size values are once, few and many counts, or a class for expanded clones, and some rows have none.

cdr3_length | d_call | clone_size | j_call | v_call | cdr3_aa | cdr3_nt
14 | - | many | TRBJ2-7 | TRBV7-2 | CASSLEGLRVIQYF | TGTGCCAGCAGCTTAGAAGGACTCAGGGTCATCCAGTACTTC
14 | TRBD1 | - | TRBJ2-1 | TRBV3-1 | CASSGDSSYNEQFF | TGTGCCAGCAGCGGGGACAGTTCCTACAATGAGCAGTTCTTC
14 | - | - | TRBJ1-1 | TRBV12-3/TRBV12-4 | CASQRGLRGTEAFF | TGTGCCAGCCAAAGGGGACTTCGGGGCACTGAAGCTTTCTTT
14 | TRBD1 | many | TRBJ1-4 | TRBV20-1 | CSASPGQVNEKLFF | TGCAGTGCTAGTCCGGGACAGGTTAATGAAAAACTGTTTTTT
14 | - | many | TRBJ2-3 | TRBV7-8 | CASSLVGVTDTQYF | TGTGCCAGCAGCTTAGTTGGTGTCACAGATACGCAGTATTTT
14 | - | - | TRBJ2-7 | TRBV7-9 | CASSPQGGPYEQYF | TGTGCCAGCAGCCCGCAGGGAGGTCCCTACGAGCAGTACTTC
14 | TRBD1 | many | TRBJ2-3 | TRBV5-1 | CASSELRDRGTQYF | TGCGCCAGCAGTGAGTTACGGGACAGAGGCACGCAGTATTTT
17 | TRBD2 | few | TRBJ2-2 | TRBV24-1 | CATSDPSGGSLAGELFF | TGTGCCACCAGTGACCCTAGCGGGGGGTCTTTGGCCGGGGAGCTGTTTTTT
14 | - | many | TRBJ2-2 | TRBV7-6 | CASSLGANTGELFF | TGTGCCAGCAGCTTGGGTGCGAACACCGGGGAGCTGTTTTTT
14 | - | many | TRBJ2-7 | TRBV7-8 | CASSLAGQIYEQYF | TGTGCCAGCAGCTTAGCGGGCCAGATCTACGAGCAGTACTTC
14 | - | many | TRBJ1-1 | TRBV5-1 | CASSLRQENTEAFF | TGCGCCAGCAGCCTGCGGCAGGAGAACACTGAAGCTTTCTTT
14 | - | many | TRBJ2-4 | TRBV18 | CASSPGLAKNIQYF | TGTGCCAGCTCACCAGGGTTGGCCAAAAACATTCAGTACTTC
14 | - | many | TRBJ2-7 | TRBV3-1 | CASSPPGASYEQYF | TGTGCCAGCAGCCCCCCCGGGGCGAGCTACGAGCAGTACTTC
15 | TRBD1 | many | TRBJ2-7 | TRBV7-3 | CASSLTGTGGTEQYF | TGTGCCAGCAGCTTAACCGGGACAGGGGGCACCGAGCAGTACTTC
13 | - | many | TRBJ2-1 | TRBV20-1 | CSALQRGNNEQFF | TGCAGTGCTCTTCAAAGGGGGAACAATGAGCAGTTCTTC
14 | TRBD2 | many | TRBJ2-5 | TRBV2 | CASSSKREEGTQYF | TGTGCCAGCAGTTCAAAGCGGGAGGAGGGGACCCAGTACTTC
14 | - | few | TRBJ2-6 | TRBV20-1 | CSADGTSGANVLTF | TGCAGTGCGGATGGGACTTCTGGGGCCAACGTCCTGACTTTC
13 | - | many | TRBJ2-3 | TRBV2 | CASSEKLADTQYF | TGTGCCAGCAGTGAAAAATTAGCGGATACGCAGTATTTT
15 | - | many | TRBJ2-5 | TRBV27 | CASSLFPLNQETQYF | TGTGCCAGCAGTTTATTCCCTTTGAACCAAGAGACCCAGTACTTC
14 | TRBD1 | many | TRBJ2-1 | TRBV10-2 | CASTQGAGYNEQFF | TGCGCCAGCACCCAGGGGGCAGGCTACAATGAGCAGTTCTTC
15 | TRBD1 | - | TRBJ2-7 | TRBV7-9 | CASSSKPGQGHEQYF | TGTGCCAGCAGCTCGAAACCGGGACAGGGGCACGAGCAGTACTTC
14 | - | - | TRBJ2-2 | TRBV11-2 | CASSLRQTTGELFF | TGTGCCAGCAGCTTAAGACAGACCACCGGGGAGCTGTTTTTT
13 | - | few | TRBJ1-5 | TRBV7-3 | CASSADASGPQHF | TGTGCCAGCAGCGCGGACGCTAGCGGGCCCCAGCATTTT
14 | - | many | TRBJ1-6 | TRBV3-1 | CASSQGPVNSPLHF | TGTGCCAGCAGCCAAGGGCCGGTAAATTCACCCCTCCACTTT
15 | - | many | TRBJ2-2 | TRBV19 | CASSIDGGNTGELFF | TGTGCCAGTAGTATAGATGGCGGCAACACCGGGGAGCTGTTTTTT
15 | TRBD2 | - | TRBJ2-1 | TRBV6-1 | CASWLSGSSYNEQFF | TGTGCCAGCTGGTTAAGCGGGAGCTCCTACAATGAGCAGTTCTTC
13 | - | many | TRBJ2-3 | TRBV24-1 | CATGRRRTDTQYF | TGTGCCACCGGCCGCAGGAGAACAGATACGCAGTATTTT
16 | TRBD1 | many | TRBJ1-2 | TRBV28 | CASTLPGGQGDYGYTF | TGTGCCAGCACTTTACCCGGGGGACAGGGGGACTATGGCTACACCTTC
14 | - | many | TRBJ2-7 | TRBV11-2 | CASSLAQGPYEQYF | TGTGCCAGCAGCTTAGCCCAGGGCCCCTACGAGCAGTACTTC
13 | - | - | TRBJ1-5 | TRBV29-1 | CSVAPGTGQPQHF | TGCAGCGTTGCTCCAGGGACGGGACAGCCCCAGCATTTT
13 | - | many | TRBJ2-5 | TRBV9 | CASSSSAGETQYF | TGTGCCAGCAGCTCCTCGGCGGGTGAGACCCAGTACTTC
13 | TRBD1 | many | TRBJ1-2 | TRBV25-1 | CASSLQGDYGYTF | TGTGCCAGCAGTCTCCAGGGGGACTATGGCTACACCTTC
18 | TRBD2 | many | TRBJ2-3 | TRBV28 | CASSPLTSGRHPTDTQYF | TGTGCCAGCAGTCCCTTGACTAGCGGGAGGCACCCCACAGATACGCAGTATTTT
14 | - | - | TRBJ2-2 | TRBV7-2 | CASSPDTNTGELFF | TGTGCCAGCAGCCCGGACACGAACACCGGGGAGCTGTTTTTT
15 | TRBD2 | - | TRBJ2-2 | TRBV6-2/TRBV6-3 | CATLKTSGNTGELFF | TGTGCCACTCTCAAGACTAGCGGCAACACCGGGGAGCTGTTTTTT